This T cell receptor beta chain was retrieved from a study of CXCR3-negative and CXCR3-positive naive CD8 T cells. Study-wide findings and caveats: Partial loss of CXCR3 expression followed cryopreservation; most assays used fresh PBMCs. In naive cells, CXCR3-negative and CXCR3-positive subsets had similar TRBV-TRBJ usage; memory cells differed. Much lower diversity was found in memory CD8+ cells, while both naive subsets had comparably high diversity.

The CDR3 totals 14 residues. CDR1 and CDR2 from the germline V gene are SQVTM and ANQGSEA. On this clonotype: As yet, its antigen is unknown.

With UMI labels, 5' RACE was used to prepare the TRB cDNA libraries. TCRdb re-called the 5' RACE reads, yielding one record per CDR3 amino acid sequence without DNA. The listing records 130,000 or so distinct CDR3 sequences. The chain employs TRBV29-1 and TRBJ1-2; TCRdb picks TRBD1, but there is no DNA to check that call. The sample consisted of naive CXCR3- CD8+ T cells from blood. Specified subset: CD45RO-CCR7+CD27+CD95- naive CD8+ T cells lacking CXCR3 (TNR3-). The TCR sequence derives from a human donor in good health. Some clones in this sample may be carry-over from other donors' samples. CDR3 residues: CSVEEVGQNYGYTF.